The clone carrying this TCR beta chain was seen more than once but under ten times. Its target is unknown. A much larger clonotype is one base distant, so this may be a read error. The length of the CDR3 is 11 residues. Germline V lookup: CDR1 SGHDT, CDR2 YYEEEE. Trimming removed 4 bases from V and 7 bases from J, with 9 bases in between. This specimen comes from a study of response to subunit inactivated influenza vaccine. Whole-study results and caveats: After each seasonal influenza vaccination, few new T cells are recruited, the authors suggested.

TCRdb reanalysed the RT-PCR reads using MiXCR and keeps one entry per CDR3 protein. Of hundreds of thousands of distinct CDR3 sequences listed, 7.6% are singletons. This sequence was found in a man aged 50 to 69 who received an inactivated influenza vaccine. Material: PBMCs from blood, obtained less than 30 months after vaccination. V usage is TRBV5-6 and J usage is TRBJ2-7; possibly TRBD1 for D (6 bases). The CDR3 DNA reads TGTGCCAGCAGCCAAGACAGGGAGCAGTACTTC. This translates into CASSQDREQYF.